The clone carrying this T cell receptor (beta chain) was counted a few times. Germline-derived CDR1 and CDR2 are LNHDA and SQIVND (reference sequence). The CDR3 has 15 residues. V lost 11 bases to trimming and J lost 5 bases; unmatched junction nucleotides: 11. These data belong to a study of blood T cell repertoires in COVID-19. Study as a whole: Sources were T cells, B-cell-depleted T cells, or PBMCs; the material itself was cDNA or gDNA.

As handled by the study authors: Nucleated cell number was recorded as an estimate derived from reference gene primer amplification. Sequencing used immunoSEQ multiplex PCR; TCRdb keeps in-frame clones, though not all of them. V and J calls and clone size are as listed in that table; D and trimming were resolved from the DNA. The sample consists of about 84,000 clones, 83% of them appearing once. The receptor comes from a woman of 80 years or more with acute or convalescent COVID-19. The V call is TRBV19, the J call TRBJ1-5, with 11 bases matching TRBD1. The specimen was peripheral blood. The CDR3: CAASRTGGADQPQHF. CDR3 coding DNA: TGTGCCGCCTCCAGGACAGGGGGCGCAGATCAGCCCCAGCATTTT.